The present entry profiles one T cell receptor (beta chain) with its context. The antigen is unknown. V lost 5 bases to trimming and J lost 2 bases, with 6 bases between them. CDR1 is MNHEY, CDR2 SVGAGI, per germline. CDR3 size: 12 residues. TCRdb itself ran the 5' RACE reads through MiXCR, one entry per CDR3 protein. Of approximately 150,000 distinct CDR3 sequences in the sample, 9.8% are singletons; the top ten hold around 15%. The data derive from a study of CD8 T cells in ankylosing spondylitis. Study-wide results and caveats: The authors reported significant enrichment of disease-linked clones in matched ankylosing spondylitis synovial fluid. Reactive arthritis synovial fluid and blood previously showed some of these motif variants. Seemingly characteristic of ankylosing spondylitis blood was a TCR beta motif consisting of roughly 8 highly homologous variants.

V and J are TRBV6-5 and TRBJ2-5; the D is unclear. The source is a female donor with ankylosing spondylitis or in good health (not recorded which). Source material: blood, either unsorted or a sorted T cell fraction (not recorded which). CDR3 DNA sequence: TGTGCCAGCAGTGCCGAACAAGAGACCCAGTACTTC. Protein product: CASSAEQETQYF.